One and the same sample provided the 18 T cell receptor beta chains below, sequenced in a study of identical twins. Via MiXCR, TCRdb re-called the 5' RACE reads, giving one row per CDR3 protein. The top ten hold around 10% of the sample, which has 350,000 to 450,000 distinct CDR3 sequences, under 20% seen once. Sequencing used naive T cells sorted from blood. These receptors all come from a middle-aged man in good health.

The chain links TRBV6-2 or TRBV6-3 to TRBJ2-7; 9 positions agree with TRBD2. The germline V gene encodes CDR1 MNHEY and CDR2 SVGEGT. With 1 base clipped from V and 4 bases from J, the junction kept 5 bases outside the gene matches. The CDR3 has 15 residues. CDR3 nucleotide sequence: TGTGCCAGCAGTTACTTTTCTAGCGGGAAATACGAGCAGTACTTC. It yields the protein CASSYFSSGKYEQYF.

This clonotype was seen a handful of times. The chain employs TRBV20-1 and TRBJ1-6; D perhaps matches TRBD1 (5 bases). Germline CDR1 reads DFQATT; CDR2 reads SNEGSKA (reference sequence). The CDR3 totals 13 residues. V lost 0 bases and J 7 bases, leaving 7 bases between the germline ends. The CDR3 DNA reads as TGCAGTGCTAGAGAAGGGGCGAATTCACCCCTCCACTTT. It yields the protein CSAREGANSPLHF.

This clonotype was observed a handful of times. The chain employs TRBV12-3 or TRBV12-4 and TRBJ1-1; D remains ambiguous. Trimming left V 2 bases short and J 1 base short, with 8 bases between. This CDR3 has 14 residues. This CDR3 reads CASSLMGRNTEAFF. The CDR3 bases are TGTGCCAGCAGTTTAATGGGGAGGAACACTGAAGCTTTCTTT.

The chain employs TRBV20-1 and TRBJ1-6; D possibly corresponds to TRBD1 (6 bases). V lost 3 bases and J lost 7, with 16 bases in between. CDR1 and CDR2 from the germline V gene are DFQATT and SNEGSKA (reference sequence). The CDR3 has 15 amino acids. The CDR3 sequence: CSASWSTGNNSPLHF. CDR3 nucleotide sequence: TGCAGTGCTAGCTGGTCCACAGGGAACAATTCACCCCTCCACTTT.

The table lists this clonotype with a few counts. The genes are TRBV29-1 and TRBJ2-3; D assignment may be TRBD1 or TRBD2 (5 bases each). This CDR3 comprises 13 residues. The V end was cut by 6 bases, the J end by 3 bases, with 13 bases between. Per the germline V gene, CDR1 is SQVTM and CDR2 is ANQGSEA. CDR3 region: CSVRGTLTDTQYF. The DNA for the CDR3 is TGCAGCGTCCGGGGCACACTAACAGATACGCAGTATTTT.

The chain is built from TRBV5-1 and TRBJ2-2, with D possibly matching TRBD1 (6 bases). Germline V lookup: CDR1 SGHRS, CDR2 YFSETQ. V gave up 9 bases and J gave up 1 base, with 13 bases separating them. The CDR3 runs 14 residues. CDR3 DNA: TGCGCCACGGCTGGGGGCCAGAACACCGGGGAGCTGTTTTTT. Protein sequence: CATAGGQNTGELFF.

V gene TRBV5-1 combines with J gene TRBJ2-1, with D possibly being TRBD1 (6 bases). CDR3 length: 14 residues. Trimming pared 4 bases from V and 1 base from J, leaving 9 bases between. Germline loops: CDR1 SGHRS, CDR2 YFSETQ. The CDR3, as DNA: TGCGCCAGCAGCCCCGGACAGTCCTACAATGAGCAGTTCTTC. Protein: CASSPGQSYNEQFF.

The chain is built from TRBV20-1 and TRBJ2-3; D not certain. The CDR3 runs 17 residues. Germline assignment: CDR1 DFQATT and CDR2 SNEGSKA (reference sequence). V lost 3 bases and J 5 bases, leaving 24 bases between the germline ends. The CDR3 nucleotides read TGCAGTGCTAGTCCCCTGGCGTCGCGACCAAAGAGAGATACGCAGTATTTT. As protein: CSASPLASRPKRDTQYF.

This clonotype was counted between two and nine times. This sequence joins TRBV7-9 and TRBJ1-2; no firm D call. V was pared by 2 bases and J by 0 bases, with 10 bases between. This CDR3 comprises 15 residues. Germline CDR1 reads SEHNR; CDR2 reads FQNEAQ (reference sequence). DNA of the CDR3: TGTGCCAGCAGCTTAATTCGCAGATCTAACTATGGCTACACCTTC. It yields the protein CASSLIRRSNYGYTF.

This clonotype came up a few times. The rearrangement joins TRBV7-2 to TRBJ2-7; TRBD2 agrees at 11 bases. From germline, CDR1 is SGHTA and CDR2 FQGNSA. V lost 1 base and J lost 3; bases outside the gene matches: 5. The CDR3 runs 16 residues. CDR3 bases: TGTGCCAGCAGCTTAGTATTACTAGCGGGAGTCTACGAGCAGTACTTC. This sequence encodes CASSLVLLAGVYEQYF.

The CDR3, as DNA: TGTGCCAGTAGTATAGATCCGACTAGCGGGGACAATGAGCAGTTCTTC. It codes for CASSIDPTSGDNEQFF. The chain links TRBV19 to TRBJ2-1, with 11 bases matching TRBD2. The CDR3 covers 16 residues. V was clipped by 0 bases and J by 5 bases; unmatched bases: 3. Looked up from germline, CDR1 is LNHDA and CDR2 is SQIVND (reference sequence). The entire variable domain, with the rest obtained from reference TRBV19 and TRBJ2-1, is as follows: DGGITQSPKYLFRKEGQNVTLSCEQNLNHDAMYWYRQDPGQGLRLIYYSQIVNDFQKGDIAEGYSVSREKKESFPLTVTSAQKNPTAFYLCASSIDPTSGDNEQFFGPGTRLTVL.

The chain is built from TRBV6-2 or TRBV6-3 and TRBJ2-6; 7 bases match TRBD1. J gave up 0 bases and V 4 bases, and 9 bases lay outside the gene matches. CDR3 length: 18 residues. Germline loops: CDR1 MNHEY, CDR2 SVGEGT. Here the CDR3 reads CASSFDRERSSGANVLTF. CDR3 bases: TGTGCCAGCAGTTTCGACAGGGAACGGAGCTCTGGGGCCAACGTCCTGACTTTC.

The chain has TRBV10-2 and TRBJ2-1; D unclear. The CDR3 length is 14 residues. The germline gives CDR1 WSHSY, CDR2 SAAADI. The V and J ends lost 3 bases and 1 base respectively, with 7 bases between them. CDR3 nucleotides: TGCGCCAGCAGTGAAAGCTTTTCCTACAATGAGCAGTTCTTC. It encodes CASSESFSYNEQFF.

This clonotype showed up just a few times. The rearrangement joins TRBV20-1 to TRBJ2-7; 9 bases match TRBD2. CDR1 and CDR2 (germline): DFQATT, SNEGSKA (reference sequence). Losses at the gene ends were 0 bases for V and 4 bases for J; bases not matched to a gene: 7. The CDR3 covers 15 residues. In nucleotides, the CDR3 is TGCAGTGCTAGAGATTTGGCTAGCGGGGCTTACGAGCAGTACTTC. Its translation is CSARDLASGAYEQYF.

The chain couples TRBV15 to TRBJ2-5; D might be TRBD2 (6 bases). This CDR3 spans 15 amino acids. Germline loops: CDR1 LNHNV, CDR2 YYDKDF (reference sequence). V lost 2 bases, J lost 2 bases, and 12 bases lay in between. The CDR3 bases are TGTGCCACCAGCAGAATTAGCGGAGCGCAAGAGACCCAGTACTTC. Translation: CATSRISGAQETQYF.

This rearrangement joins TRBV28 to TRBJ2-7; 10 bases fit TRBD1. CDR1 and CDR2 from the germline V gene are MDHEN and SYDVKM. The CDR3 covers 15 residues. V was pared by 2 bases and J by 2 bases, with 3 bases of the junction left unmatched. Here the CDR3 reads CASSLGTGATYEQYF. CDR3 in DNA: TGTGCCAGCAGTTTAGGGACAGGGGCCACCTACGAGCAGTACTTC.

This sequence joins TRBV7-8 and TRBJ2-1; D gene uncertain. Trimming shortened V by 1 base and J by 10 bases, and 17 bases separated the two germline ends. The germline V gene encodes CDR1 SGHVS and CDR2 FQNEAQ. The CDR3 is 15 amino acids. CDR3 nucleotide sequence: TGTGCCAGCAGCTTAGAGTGGGTCGCGGCTGGCGAGCAGTTCTTC. This translates into CASSLEWVAAGEQFF.

The V and J genes are TRBV25-1 and TRBJ1-5; TRBD1 aligns across 7 bases. The trim removed 8 bases at V and 4 bases at J, leaving 11 bases unmatched. Per germline, CDR1 MGHDK and CDR2 SYGVNS. The CDR3 consists of 15 residues. Here the CDR3 DNA reads TGTGCCAGCCGGGACAGTAATTTTCCAAATCAGCCCCAGCATTTT. The encoded protein is CASRDSNFPNQPQHF. Full variable domain (rest looked up from reference TRBV25-1 and TRBJ1-5): EADIYQTPRYLVIGTGKKITLECSQTMGHDKMYWYQQDPGMELHLIHYSYGVNSTEKGDLSSESTVSRIRTEHFPLTLESARPSHTSQYLCASRDSNFPNQPQHFGDGTRLSIL.